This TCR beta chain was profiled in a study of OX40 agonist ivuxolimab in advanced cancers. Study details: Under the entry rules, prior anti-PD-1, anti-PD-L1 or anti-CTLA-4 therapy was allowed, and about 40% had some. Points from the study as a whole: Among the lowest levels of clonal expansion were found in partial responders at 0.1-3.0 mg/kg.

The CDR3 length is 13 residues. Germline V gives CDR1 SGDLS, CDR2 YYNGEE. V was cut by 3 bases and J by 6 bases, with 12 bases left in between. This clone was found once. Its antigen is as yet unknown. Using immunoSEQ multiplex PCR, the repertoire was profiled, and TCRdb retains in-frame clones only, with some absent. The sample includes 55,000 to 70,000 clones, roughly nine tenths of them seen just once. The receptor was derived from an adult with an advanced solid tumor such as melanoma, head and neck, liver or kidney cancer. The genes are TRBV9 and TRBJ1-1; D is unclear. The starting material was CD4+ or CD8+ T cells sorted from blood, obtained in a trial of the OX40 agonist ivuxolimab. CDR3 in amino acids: CASSAIPGAEAFF. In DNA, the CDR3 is TGTGCCAGCAGCGCCATTCCTGGGGCTGAAGCTTTCTTT.